Each of the 11 T cell receptor beta chains below was sequenced from the same sample in a study of Tregs in tolerant kidney transplant recipients. Produced via immunoSEQ multiplex PCR; TCRdb's table is partial and in-frame only. The repertoire holds about 64,000 clones, with approximately 89% as singletons. The nonmyeloablative bone marrow transplants came from related graft donors, with transient mixed chimerism. The starting material was CD4+ T cells from blood (PBMCs), obtained 6 months after the transplant. The origin of the receptors is a human patient who received a combined kidney and bone marrow transplant. Some T cells could come from the graft donor.

The V and J genes are TRBV10-3 and TRBJ2-7, with a tentative D call TRBD2 (5 bases). There are 13 residues in the CDR3. CDR1 and CDR2 (germline): ENHRY, SYGVKD. Trimming cost V 7 bases and J 4 bases, with 14 bases left between them. CDR3 bases: TGTGCCATCATGGCGGGTATGGTATACGAGCAGTACTTC. It is translated as CAIMAGMVYEQYF.

Turning to this clone: An end of the junction differs from the germline gene, which may be a read error. The sample carries other DNA sequences with the same CDR3. The chain carries TRBV30 and TRBJ1-6; D gene ambiguous. CDR3 length equals 13 residues. The germline V gene encodes CDR1 GTSNPN and CDR2 SVGIG (reference sequence). The chain's CDR3 is CAWRTHYNSPLHF. DNA of the CDR3: TGTGCCTGGAGGACACATTATAATTCCCCCCTCCACTTT.

This sequence joins TRBV19 and TRBJ1-2; TRBD1 might be the D (6 bases). Germline V gene sequence: CDR1 LNHDA, CDR2 SQIVND (reference sequence). The CDR3 is 15 amino acids. V lost 4 bases, J lost 2 bases, and 14 bases lay in between. CDR3 coding DNA: TGTGCCAGTAGTACGGTACAGGGTGGGAACTATGGCTACACCTTC. It specifies CASSTVQGGNYGYTF.

This chain joins TRBV15 and TRBJ2-3; unclear D gene. V was cut by 0 bases and J by 5 bases, with 6 bases left in between. Germline assignment: CDR1 LNHNV and CDR2 YYDKDF (reference sequence). The CDR3 extends over 13 amino acids. CDR3: CATSRDPRDTQYF. The CDR3 bases are TGTGCCACCAGCAGAGATCCGCGAGATACGCAGTATTTT. Full variable domain (outside the CDR3, taken from reference TRBV15 and TRBJ2-3): DAMVIQNPRYQVTQFGKPVTLSCSQTLNHNVMYWYQQKSSQAPKLLFHYYDKDFNNEADTPDNFQSRRPNTSFCFLDIRSPGLGDTAMYLCATSRDPRDTQYFGPGTRLTVL.

The chain recombines TRBV4-1 with TRBJ2-2, with unresolved D. This CDR3 region has 13 residues. Trimming shortened V by 4 bases and J by 8 bases, and 11 bases separated the two germline ends. Looked up from germline, CDR1 is MGHRA and CDR2 is YSYEKL. The CDR3 reads CASSLLSGGELFF. The CDR3, as DNA: TGCGCCAGCAGCCTCCTCTCCGGGGGGGAGCTGTTTTTT.

The CDR3: CASSRDRSSTDTQYF. The CDR3 bases are TGTGCCAGCTCACGTGACAGGTCTAGCACAGATACGCAGTATTTT. V and J are TRBV18 and TRBJ2-3; D perhaps matches TRBD1 (6 bases). The CDR3 contains 15 residues. CDR1 is KGHSH and CDR2 is LQKENI in the germline V gene. Trimming took 4 bases from V and 0 from J, leaving 11 bases between them.

V and J are TRBV10-3 and TRBJ2-7; TRBD2 matches 10 bases. Trimming cost V 7 bases and J 1 base; bases outside gene matches: 4. Per the germline V gene, CDR1 is ENHRY and CDR2 is SYGVKD. There are 14 residues in the CDR3. Here the CDR3 reads CAITKREGSYEQYF. The CDR3 DNA reads TGTGCCATCACTAAGCGGGAGGGATCCTACGAGCAGTACTTC.

The chain couples TRBV20-1 to TRBJ2-7; 7 positions agree with TRBD2. The germline V gene has CDR1 DFQATT and CDR2 SNEGSKA (reference sequence). The CDR3 sequence is 10 residues long. Trimming cost V 6 bases and J 4 bases; bases outside gene matches: 0. The CDR3 DNA is TGCAGTGCCGGGAGGTACGAGCAGTACTTC. Translation: CSAGRYEQYF.

The chain employs TRBV9 and TRBJ1-4; TRBD1 matches at 8 bases. The CDR3 extends over 14 amino acids. CDR1 SGDLS and CDR2 YYNGEE come from the germline V gene. J lost 8 bases, V lost 2 bases, and 5 bases had no gene match. CDR3: CASSVGQGREKLFF. DNA for the CDR3: TGTGCCAGCAGCGTCGGACAGGGAAGGGAAAAACTGTTTTTT.

The chain carries TRBV7-2 and TRBJ1-2; no clear D gene. This CDR3 is 17 amino acids long. CDR1 and CDR2 (germline): SGHTA, FQGNSA. Trimming cost V 4 bases and J 1 base, with 19 bases left between them. The CDR3 DNA reads as TGTGCCAGCAGCTCCCCCTCACCTGGACTCGTTAACTATGGCTACACCTTC. Encoded protein: CASSSPSPGLVNYGYTF.

The V gene is TRBV11-2, the J gene TRBJ2-5, with unresolved D. Germline assignment: CDR1 SGHAT and CDR2 FQNNGV. Trimming took off 9 bases at V and 2 bases at J, with 19 bases between the two ends. The CDR3 extends over 15 amino acids. CDR3 protein: CASGTGYHHQETQYF. The CDR3 bases are TGTGCCAGTGGCACGGGTTACCACCATCAAGAGACCCAGTACTTC.